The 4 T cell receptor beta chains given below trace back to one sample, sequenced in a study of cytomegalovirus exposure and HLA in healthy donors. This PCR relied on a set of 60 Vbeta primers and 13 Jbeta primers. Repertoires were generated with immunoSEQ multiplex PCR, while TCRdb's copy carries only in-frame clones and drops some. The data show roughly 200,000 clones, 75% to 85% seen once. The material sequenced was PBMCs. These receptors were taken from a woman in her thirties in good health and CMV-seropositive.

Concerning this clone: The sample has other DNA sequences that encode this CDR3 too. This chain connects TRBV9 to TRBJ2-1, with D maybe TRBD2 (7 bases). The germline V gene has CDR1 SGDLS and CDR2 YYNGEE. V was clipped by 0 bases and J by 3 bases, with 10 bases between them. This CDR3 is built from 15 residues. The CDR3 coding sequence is TGTGCCAGCAGCGTAGGCGGGGGCGGCTACAATGAGCAGTTCTTC. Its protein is CASSVGGGGYNEQFF.

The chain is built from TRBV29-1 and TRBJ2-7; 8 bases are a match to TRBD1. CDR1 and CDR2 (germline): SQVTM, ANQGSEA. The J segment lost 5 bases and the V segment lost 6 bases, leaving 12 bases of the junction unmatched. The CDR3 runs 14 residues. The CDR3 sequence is CSVTPRGLDDEQYF. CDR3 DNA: TGCAGCGTCACCCCCAGGGGGCTGGATGACGAGCAGTACTTC.

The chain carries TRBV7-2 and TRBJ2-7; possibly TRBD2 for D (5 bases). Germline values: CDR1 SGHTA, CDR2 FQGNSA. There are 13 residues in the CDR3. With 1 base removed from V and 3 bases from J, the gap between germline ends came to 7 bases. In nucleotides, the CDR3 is TGTGCCAGCAGCTTAGAAGGAGGCTACGAGCAGTACTTC. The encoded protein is CASSLEGGYEQYF.

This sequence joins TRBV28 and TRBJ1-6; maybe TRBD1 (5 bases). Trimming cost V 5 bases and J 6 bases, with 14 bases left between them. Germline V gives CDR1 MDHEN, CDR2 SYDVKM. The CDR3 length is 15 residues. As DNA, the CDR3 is TGTGCCAGCAGTCCGTCGGGGGAATTTAATTCACCCCTCCACTTT. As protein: CASSPSGEFNSPLHF.